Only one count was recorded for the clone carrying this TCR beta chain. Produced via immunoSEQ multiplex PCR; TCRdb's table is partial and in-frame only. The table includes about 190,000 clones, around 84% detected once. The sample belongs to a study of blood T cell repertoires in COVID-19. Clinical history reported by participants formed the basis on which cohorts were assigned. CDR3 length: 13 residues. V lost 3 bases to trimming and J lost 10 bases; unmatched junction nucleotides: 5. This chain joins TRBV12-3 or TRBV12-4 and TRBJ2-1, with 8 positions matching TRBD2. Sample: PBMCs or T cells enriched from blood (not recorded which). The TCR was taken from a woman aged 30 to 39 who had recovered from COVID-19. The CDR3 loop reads CASSFARLAEQFF. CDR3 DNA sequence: TGTGCCAGCAGTTTCGCTAGACTAGCGGAGCAGTTCTTC.